The entry below gives a single T cell receptor beta chain sequence along with its context. Its antigen is still unknown. These data are taken from a study of identifying expanded T cells in peripheral blood. General study points: Technical replicates showed about 1.2 changed clones; two weeks roughly 16; four weeks 19. Variance in clone template counts between roughly 2-week samples significantly increased with total template count across all healthy donors.

Clones were read by immunoSEQ multiplex PCR, and TCRdb kept only the in-frame ones, dropping some. Among fewer than 110,000 clones, around nine tenths were seen once, and the ten largest hold about a sixth. During the collection period, no donor immune events like infections were recorded. The TCR originated in a person between 18 and 75 years old in good health. What was sequenced was blood.

This chain's CDR3 is CASSQASNQPQHF. The CDR3 DNA reads TGCGCCAGCAGCCAAGCCAGCAATCAGCCCCAGCATTTT. This chain uses TRBV4-1 with TRBJ1-5; D gene unclear. Germline CDR1 MGHRA, CDR2 YSYEKL. The CDR3 spans 13 residues. V lost 1 base and J lost 1, with 2 bases in between.